Listed here is a single T cell receptor (beta chain). The antigen remains unidentified. The sample is drawn from a study of cytomegalovirus exposure and HLA in healthy donors. Regarding the study as a whole: Most CMV-associated TCR beta chains were later found to appear HLA-restricted. Productive status was seen about 87% or about 30% of the time for most TCR beta V segments in an earlier analysis.

The V gene's germline CDR1 is SGHRS and CDR2 YFSETQ. CDR3 length: 15 amino acids. Losses at the gene ends were 0 bases for V and 3 bases for J; bases not matched to a gene: 3. Amplification used 60 Vbeta primers and 13 Jbeta primers. Profiling relied on immunoSEQ multiplex PCR, and the TCRdb table lists in-frame clones only, not all of them. In the table there are roughly 150,000 clones, about 80% of which are singletons. The chain combines TRBV5-1 with TRBJ2-5; 9 bases agree with TRBD2. What was sequenced was PBMCs. The clonotype was recovered from a woman in her forties in good health and CMV-seronegative. The CDR3 sequence is CASSLGGTSKETQYF. The CDR3 DNA follows: TGCGCCAGCAGCTTGGGCGGGACTAGCAAAGAGACCCAGTACTTC.